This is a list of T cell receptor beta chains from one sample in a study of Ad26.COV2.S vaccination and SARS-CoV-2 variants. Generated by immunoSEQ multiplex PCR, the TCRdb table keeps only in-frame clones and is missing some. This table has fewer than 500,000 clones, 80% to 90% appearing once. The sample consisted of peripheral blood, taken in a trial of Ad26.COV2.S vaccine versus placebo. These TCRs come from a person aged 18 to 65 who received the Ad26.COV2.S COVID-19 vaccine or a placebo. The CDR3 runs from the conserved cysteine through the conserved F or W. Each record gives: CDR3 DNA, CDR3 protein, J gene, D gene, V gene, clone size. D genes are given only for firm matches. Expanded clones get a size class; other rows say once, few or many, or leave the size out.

cdr3_nt: TGCGCCAGCAGGCTAACCTCCGGGACAGAGAATGAAAAACTGTTTTTT
cdr3_aa: CASRLTSGTENEKLFF
j_call: TRBJ1-4
d_call: TRBD1
v_call: TRBV5-1
clone_size: NA

cdr3_nt: TGTGCCAGCAGCTTCACGGCGGGGGTTATCTACGAGCAGTACTTC
cdr3_aa: CASSFTAGVIYEQYF
j_call: TRBJ2-7
d_call: TRBD2
v_call: TRBV11-2
clone_size: NA

cdr3_nt: TGTGCCAGCAGTTTCCTGGACAGGGTCGACTATGGCTACACCTTC
cdr3_aa: CASSFLDRVDYGYTF
j_call: TRBJ1-2
d_call: TRBD1
v_call: TRBV6-5
clone_size: NA

cdr3_nt: TGTGCCTGGAGCCCGAGCCCCTGGGGCGGCTACACCTTC
cdr3_aa: CAWSPSPWGGYTF
j_call: TRBJ1-2
d_call: NA
v_call: TRBV30
clone_size: NA

cdr3_nt: TGTGCCAGCAGCATGAAAACCGGGGAGCTGTTTTTT
cdr3_aa: CASSMKTGELFF
j_call: TRBJ2-2
d_call: NA
v_call: TRBV7-3
clone_size: NA

cdr3_nt: TGCAGCGTTGAAGGCCCAGCTATGAACACTGAAGCTTTCTTT
cdr3_aa: CSVEGPAMNTEAFF
j_call: TRBJ1-1
d_call: NA
v_call: TRBV29-1
clone_size: NA

cdr3_nt: TGCGCCAGCAGCTTGCAAAGGGGCTACGAGCAGTACTTC
cdr3_aa: CASSLQRGYEQYF
j_call: TRBJ2-7
d_call: NA
v_call: TRBV5-1
clone_size: NA

cdr3_nt: TGTGCCAGCAGCGTAGTGGTAGGCGGGAGCACAGATACGCAGTATTTT
cdr3_aa: CASSVVVGGSTDTQYF
j_call: TRBJ2-3
d_call: NA
v_call: TRBV9
clone_size: NA

cdr3_nt: TGTGCCAGCACTCCTCTGGGGGCTGGCTACACCTTC
cdr3_aa: CASTPLGAGYTF
j_call: TRBJ1-2
d_call: NA
v_call: TRBV2
clone_size: NA

cdr3_nt: TGTGCCACCCACAGGGGGAGGTTTGGAAACACCATATATTTT
cdr3_aa: CATHRGRFGNTIYF
j_call: TRBJ1-3
d_call: TRBD1
v_call: TRBV6-5
clone_size: NA

cdr3_nt: TGTGCCAGCAGAGCCACAGCCTACGAGCAGTACTTC
cdr3_aa: CASRATAYEQYF
j_call: TRBJ2-7
d_call: NA
v_call: TRBV6-5
clone_size: NA

cdr3_nt: TGTGCCAGCAGTGAAGAGGTGAACACTGAAGCTTTCTTT
cdr3_aa: CASSEEVNTEAFF
j_call: TRBJ1-1
d_call: NA
v_call: TRBV2
clone_size: NA

cdr3_nt: TGTGCCAGCAGCTTAGTTCGGGCCCACGAGCAGTACTTC
cdr3_aa: CASSLVRAHEQYF
j_call: TRBJ2-7
d_call: NA
v_call: TRBV7-2
clone_size: NA

cdr3_nt: TGTGCCAGTAGTATCTTCCTTGGACCGATCAATGAGCAGTTCTTC
cdr3_aa: CASSIFLGPINEQFF
j_call: TRBJ2-1
d_call: NA
v_call: TRBV19
clone_size: NA

cdr3_nt: TGTGCCAGCAGTGTCGGCGTTACGCAGTATTTT
cdr3_aa: CASSVGVTQYF
j_call: TRBJ2-3
d_call: NA
v_call: TRBV2
clone_size: NA

cdr3_nt: TGCGCCAGCAGTGTTTGGTGGGGCTCTGGAAACACCATATATTTT
cdr3_aa: CASSVWWGSGNTIYF
j_call: TRBJ1-3
d_call: NA
v_call: TRBV5-1
clone_size: NA

cdr3_nt: TGTGCCAGCAGTAGTGACAGGAGCGGCCACAATGAGCAGTTCTTC
cdr3_aa: CASSSDRSGHNEQFF
j_call: TRBJ2-1
d_call: NA
v_call: TRBV2
clone_size: NA

cdr3_nt: TGTGCCAGCTCACCAGTGGGGATAGCGTACGAGCAGTACTTC
cdr3_aa: CASSPVGIAYEQYF
j_call: TRBJ2-7
d_call: NA
v_call: TRBV18
clone_size: NA

cdr3_nt: TGTGCTAGTGGTTTGACAGAGAATCAGCCCCAGCATTTT
cdr3_aa: CASGLTENQPQHF
j_call: TRBJ1-5
d_call: NA
v_call: TRBV12-5
clone_size: NA

cdr3_nt: TGTGCCAGCAGTGAATACTACGGGGCTAGCACAGATACGCAGTATTTT
cdr3_aa: CASSEYYGASTDTQYF
j_call: TRBJ2-3
d_call: NA
v_call: TRBV25-1
clone_size: NA

cdr3_nt: TGTGCCAGCAGCCAAGACCTCCATTCAACTAATGAAAAACTGTTTTTT
cdr3_aa: CASSQDLHSTNEKLFF
j_call: TRBJ1-4
d_call: NA
v_call: TRBV3-1/TRBV3-2
clone_size: NA

cdr3_nt: TGCGCCAGCAGCTTGGTGCCAGGCCGAGGAAACACCATATATTTT
cdr3_aa: CASSLVPGRGNTIYF
j_call: TRBJ1-3
d_call: NA
v_call: TRBV5-1
clone_size: NA

cdr3_nt: TGTGCCAGCAAACAGGGAATTTCTGGGGCCAACGTCCTGACTTTC
cdr3_aa: CASKQGISGANVLTF
j_call: TRBJ2-6
d_call: NA
v_call: TRBV2
clone_size: NA

cdr3_nt: TGCAGTGCTAGTCGGGGTGGAGACACTGAAGCTTTCTTT
cdr3_aa: CSASRGGDTEAFF
j_call: TRBJ1-1
d_call: NA
v_call: TRBV20-1
clone_size: NA

cdr3_nt: TGTGCCAGCGGTATTCGGGGTTCGAACACTGAAGCTTTCTTT
cdr3_aa: CASGIRGSNTEAFF
j_call: TRBJ1-1
d_call: NA
v_call: TRBV7-9
clone_size: NA

cdr3_nt: TGTGCCAGTAGTCCCAGGGTTCGGGCCTCCACTGAAGCTTTCTTT
cdr3_aa: CASSPRVRASTEAFF
j_call: TRBJ1-1
d_call: NA
v_call: TRBV19
clone_size: NA

cdr3_nt: TGCGCCAGCAGCCAGTTAGGGATTCGGAGATTAGTGAACACTGAAGCTTTCTTT
cdr3_aa: CASSQLGIRRLVNTEAFF
j_call: TRBJ1-1
d_call: NA
v_call: TRBV4-1
clone_size: NA

cdr3_nt: TGTGCCAGCAGCTGGGCGGGACTCCAAAGCAATCAGCCCCAGCATTTT
cdr3_aa: CASSWAGLQSNQPQHF
j_call: TRBJ1-5
d_call: NA
v_call: TRBV12-1
clone_size: NA

cdr3_nt: TGTGCCAGCAGCTTATTCAGAGTCAATTCACCCCTCCACTTT
cdr3_aa: CASSLFRVNSPLHF
j_call: TRBJ1-6
d_call: NA
v_call: TRBV11-3
clone_size: NA

cdr3_nt: TGTGCCAGCAGCTTGGGACACCGTAATGAAAAACTGTTTTTT
cdr3_aa: CASSLGHRNEKLFF
j_call: TRBJ1-4
d_call: NA
v_call: TRBV5-5
clone_size: NA

cdr3_nt: TGTGCCAGCAGTGAAGCGGTACACACCGGGGAGCTGTTTTTT
cdr3_aa: CASSEAVHTGELFF
j_call: TRBJ2-2
d_call: NA
v_call: TRBV6-1
clone_size: NA

cdr3_nt: TGTGCCAGCTCACCAGGGGGGCCCAACACCGGGGAGCTGTTTTTT
cdr3_aa: CASSPGGPNTGELFF
j_call: TRBJ2-2
d_call: NA
v_call: TRBV18
clone_size: once

cdr3_nt: TGTGCCAGCAGCTTGAACAGGGGGCGAGTTGGCTACACCTTC
cdr3_aa: CASSLNRGRVGYTF
j_call: TRBJ1-2
d_call: TRBD1
v_call: TRBV7-2
clone_size: NA

cdr3_nt: TGTGCCAGCAGGCCCCGGAGAGGGGGCGACGAAAAACTGTTTTTT
cdr3_aa: CASRPRRGGDEKLFF
j_call: TRBJ1-4
d_call: TRBD1
v_call: TRBV2
clone_size: NA

cdr3_nt: TGTGCCAGCAGGAGACAGTACAATTCACCCCTCCACTTT
cdr3_aa: CASRRQYNSPLHF
j_call: TRBJ1-6
d_call: NA
v_call: TRBV2
clone_size: NA

cdr3_nt: TGTGCCAGTAGTATCCCCCGACAGTCCTACAATGAGCAGTTCTTC
cdr3_aa: CASSIPRQSYNEQFF
j_call: TRBJ2-1
d_call: NA
v_call: TRBV19
clone_size: NA

cdr3_nt: TGTGCCAGCAGCCAAAGCAGGGACGGGTCACCCCTCCACTTT
cdr3_aa: CASSQSRDGSPLHF
j_call: TRBJ1-6
d_call: NA
v_call: TRBV6-5
clone_size: NA

cdr3_nt: TGTGCCAGCGGAGCGGGGGTTTCATCAGATACGCAGTATTTT
cdr3_aa: CASGAGVSSDTQYF
j_call: TRBJ2-3
d_call: TRBD2
v_call: TRBV11-3
clone_size: NA

cdr3_nt: TGTGCCGGCCGGGACAGGGGAATATATGGCTACACCTTC
cdr3_aa: CAGRDRGIYGYTF
j_call: TRBJ1-2
d_call: TRBD1
v_call: TRBV30
clone_size: NA

cdr3_nt: TGTGCCAGCAGCTTGGGCGGGACGGTTAATCAGCCCCAGCATTTT
cdr3_aa: CASSLGGTVNQPQHF
j_call: TRBJ1-5
d_call: NA
v_call: TRBV5-4
clone_size: NA

cdr3_nt: TGTGCCAGCAGTTTATTGGGGCCGAGCTCCTACAATGAGCAGTTCTTC
cdr3_aa: CASSLLGPSSYNEQFF
j_call: TRBJ2-1
d_call: NA
v_call: TRBV28
clone_size: NA

cdr3_nt: TGTGCCAGCAGTTACCGTCAGCTACAAGAGACCCAGTACTTC
cdr3_aa: CASSYRQLQETQYF
j_call: TRBJ2-5
d_call: NA
v_call: TRBV6-6
clone_size: NA

cdr3_nt: TGTGCCAGCAGCGCACCCCGGGACTATGAGGCAGATACGCAGTATTTT
cdr3_aa: CASSAPRDYEADTQYF
j_call: TRBJ2-3
d_call: TRBD2
v_call: TRBV11-2
clone_size: NA

cdr3_nt: TGTGCCAGCAGTGATCTCCCAGGAGCCCCCACAAGAAATGAGCAGTTCTTC
cdr3_aa: CASSDLPGAPTRNEQFF
j_call: TRBJ2-1
d_call: NA
v_call: TRBV2
clone_size: once

cdr3_nt: TGCAGCGGGGGGGGCTACCACTCGGATACGCAGTATTTT
cdr3_aa: CSGGGYHSDTQYF
j_call: TRBJ2-3
d_call: NA
v_call: TRBV29-1
clone_size: NA